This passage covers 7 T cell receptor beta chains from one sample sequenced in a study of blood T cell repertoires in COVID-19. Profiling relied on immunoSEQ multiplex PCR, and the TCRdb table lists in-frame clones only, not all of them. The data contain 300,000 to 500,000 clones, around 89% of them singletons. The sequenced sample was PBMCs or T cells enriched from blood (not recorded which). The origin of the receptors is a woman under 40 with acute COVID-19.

The CDR3 sequence is CASSGTLPGPGAGNTIYF. DNA of the CDR3: TGTGCCAGCAGCGGAACGCTACCAGGTCCAGGGGCGGGAAACACCATATATTTT. J is TRBJ1-3 and V is TRBV5-4; TRBD1 is a possible D gene (6 bases). This CDR3 has 18 residues. With 4 bases removed from V and 4 bases from J, the gap between germline ends came to 24 bases. Germline V CDR1 and CDR2: SGHNT, YYREEE (reference sequence).

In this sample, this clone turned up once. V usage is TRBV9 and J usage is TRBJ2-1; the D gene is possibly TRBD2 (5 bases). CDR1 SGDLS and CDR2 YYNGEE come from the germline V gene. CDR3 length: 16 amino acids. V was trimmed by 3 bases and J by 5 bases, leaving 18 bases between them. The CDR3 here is CASSEILGLTNNEQFF. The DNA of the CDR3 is TGTGCCAGCAGCGAAATACTAGGCCTCACCAACAATGAGCAGTTCTTC. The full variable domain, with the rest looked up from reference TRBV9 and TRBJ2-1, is DSGVTQTPKHLITATGQRVTLRCSPRSGDLSVYWYQQSLDQGLQFLIQYYNGEERAKGNILERFSAQQFPDLHSELNLSSLELGDSALYFCASSEILGLTNNEQFFGPGTRLTVL.

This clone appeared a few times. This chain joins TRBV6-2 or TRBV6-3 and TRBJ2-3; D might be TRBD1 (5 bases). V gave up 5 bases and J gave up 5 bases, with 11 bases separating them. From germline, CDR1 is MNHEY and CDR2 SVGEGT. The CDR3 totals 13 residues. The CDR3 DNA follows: TGTGCCAGCAGTCCAGGCCAGGGAGATACGCAGTATTTT. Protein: CASSPGQGDTQYF.

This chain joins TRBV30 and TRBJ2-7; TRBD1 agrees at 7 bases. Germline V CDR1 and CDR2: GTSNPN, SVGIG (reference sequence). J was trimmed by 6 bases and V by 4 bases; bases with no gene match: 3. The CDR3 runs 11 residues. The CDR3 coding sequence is TGTGCCTGGACCACAGGGGTCGAGCAGTACTTC. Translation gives CAWTTGVEQYF.

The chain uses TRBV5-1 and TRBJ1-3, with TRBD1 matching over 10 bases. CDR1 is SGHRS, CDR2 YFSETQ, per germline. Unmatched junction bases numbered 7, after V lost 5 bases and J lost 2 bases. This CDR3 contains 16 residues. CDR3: CASRAPGQGPGNTIYF. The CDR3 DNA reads TGCGCCAGCAGGGCTCCGGGACAGGGGCCTGGAAACACCATATATTTT.

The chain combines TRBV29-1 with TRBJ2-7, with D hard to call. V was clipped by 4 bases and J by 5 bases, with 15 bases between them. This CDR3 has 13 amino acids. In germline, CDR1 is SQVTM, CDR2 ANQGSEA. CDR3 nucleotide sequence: TGCAGCGTTGCGTCCACAGCTTATCACGAGCAGTACTTC. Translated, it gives CSVASTAYHEQYF.

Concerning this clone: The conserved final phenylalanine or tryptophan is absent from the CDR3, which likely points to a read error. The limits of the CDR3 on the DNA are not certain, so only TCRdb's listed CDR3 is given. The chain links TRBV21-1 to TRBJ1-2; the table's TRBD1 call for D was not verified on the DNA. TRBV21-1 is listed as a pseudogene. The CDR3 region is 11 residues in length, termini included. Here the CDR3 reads CASSVRDRGQV.